One T cell receptor (beta chain) is described in this entry. Its cognate antigen is unknown. Profiled with immunoSEQ multiplex PCR; TCRdb holds only in-frame clones, not every one. Of 38,000 or so clones listed, approximately 90% are singletons. The record originates from a study of a mutant IDH1 vaccine in newly diagnosed glioma. In the study overall: In some groups vaccination began 4-6 weeks post-radiotherapy; others received it with temozolomide.

Time point defined: week 5, during vaccination. The investigators gave 300 ug of mutant IDH1 20-mer peptide in each vaccine dose, together with topical imiquimod. Trimming shortened V by 6 bases and J by 0 bases, and 8 bases separated the two germline ends. This CDR3 has 13 residues. Germline V lookup: CDR1 SEHNR, CDR2 FQNEAQ (reference sequence). Here the sequenced sample was PBMCs, taken from a glioma patient whose treatment included an IDH1 peptide vaccine. The chain couples TRBV7-9 to TRBJ1-1; D might be TRBD1 (5 bases). The sequence was obtained from a man aged 50 or older with glioma. The CDR3 is CASRGLLNTEAFF. The CDR3 DNA follows: TGTGCCAGCAGGGGACTGTTGAACACTGAAGCTTTCTTT. Variable domain in full (rest from reference TRBV7-9 and TRBJ1-1): DTGVSQNPRHKITKRGQNVTFRCDPISEHNRLYWYRQTLGQGPEFLTYFQNEAQLEKSRLLSDRFSAERPKGSFSTLEIQRTEQGDSAMYLCASRGLLNTEAFFGQGTRLTVV.